The entry below gives a single TCR beta chain sequence along with its context. The antigen is not known. Since all of the isolated RNA was reverse transcribed, expressed TCRB transcripts were what got sequenced. Produced via immunoSEQ multiplex PCR; TCRdb's table is partial and in-frame only. The sample yields 150,000 or so clones, approximately 9% seen once. V lost 2 bases to trimming and J lost 4 bases; unmatched junction nucleotides: 5. Germline V gives CDR1 SGHRS, CDR2 YFSETQ. This CDR3 has 15 amino acids. Once sorted, every population was more than 98% pure. This sample is part of a study of beta chain features in type 1 diabetes. General observations from the study: In cDNA sequencing, cells with high TCR expression could be over-represented. Among all four CD4+ subsets, Type 1 diabetes patients had TCRB CDR3s that were moderately but significantly shorter.

This TCR was sampled from a woman between 18 and 29 years old with type 1 diabetes. Sample: central memory CD4+ T cells from blood. This sequence joins TRBV5-1 and TRBJ2-5; TRBD2 matches 10 bases. The DNA for the CDR3 is TGCGCCAGCAGCTTCTCTATAGCGGGGGGAGAGACCCAGTACTTC. This translates into CASSFSIAGGETQYF.